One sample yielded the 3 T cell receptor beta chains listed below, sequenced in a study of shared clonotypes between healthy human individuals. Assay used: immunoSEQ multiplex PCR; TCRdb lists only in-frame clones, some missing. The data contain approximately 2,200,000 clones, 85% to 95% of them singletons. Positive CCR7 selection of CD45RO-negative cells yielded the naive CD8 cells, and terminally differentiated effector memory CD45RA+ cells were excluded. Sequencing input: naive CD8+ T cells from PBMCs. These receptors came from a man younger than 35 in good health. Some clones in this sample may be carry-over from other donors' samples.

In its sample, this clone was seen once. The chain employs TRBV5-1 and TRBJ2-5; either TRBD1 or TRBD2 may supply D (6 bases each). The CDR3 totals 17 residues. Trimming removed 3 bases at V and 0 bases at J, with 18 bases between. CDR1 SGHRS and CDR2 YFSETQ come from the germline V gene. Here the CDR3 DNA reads TGCGCCAGCAGCTACGGGCTCGGGGGCCGTGACCAAGAGACCCAGTACTTC. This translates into CASSYGLGGRDQETQYF. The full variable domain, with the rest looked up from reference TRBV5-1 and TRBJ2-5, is KAGVTQTPRYLIKTRGQQVTLSCSPISGHRSVSWYQQTPGQGLQFLFEYFSETQRNKGNFPGRFSGRQFSNSRSEMNVSTLELGDSALYLCASSYGLGGRDQETQYFGPGTRLLVL.

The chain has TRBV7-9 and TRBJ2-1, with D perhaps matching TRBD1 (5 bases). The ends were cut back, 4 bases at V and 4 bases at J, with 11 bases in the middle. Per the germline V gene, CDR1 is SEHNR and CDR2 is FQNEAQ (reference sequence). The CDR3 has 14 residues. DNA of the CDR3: TGTGCCAGCAGCTCGGCAGGGATATACAATGAGCAGTTCTTC. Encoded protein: CASSSAGIYNEQFF. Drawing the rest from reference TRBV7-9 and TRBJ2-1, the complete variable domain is DTGVSQNPRHKITKRGQNVTFRCDPISEHNRLYWYRQTLGQGPEFLTYFQNEAQLEKSRLLSDRFSAERPKGSFSTLEIQRTEQGDSAMYLCASSSAGIYNEQFFGPGTRLTVL.

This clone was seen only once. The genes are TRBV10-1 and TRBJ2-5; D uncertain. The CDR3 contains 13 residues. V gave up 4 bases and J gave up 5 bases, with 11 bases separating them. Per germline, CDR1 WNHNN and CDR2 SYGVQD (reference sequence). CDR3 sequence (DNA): TGCGCCAGCAGTGCCGGGTCGTCGGAGACCCAGTACTTC. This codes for CASSAGSSETQYF.